This T cell receptor (beta chain) was profiled in a study of T cells in Graves' hyperthyroidism and ophthalmopathy. Amplified TCR beta CDR3 regions derived from RNA transcripts. Carried out on the TCR CDR3, a first-round RT-PCR used the HTBI primer set. TCRdb re-analysed the multiplex PCR reads in MiXCR, keeping a single row per CDR3 protein. The sample lists approximately 700,000 distinct CDR3 sequences; just under 45% were seen once. V lost 0 bases, J lost 5 bases, and 8 bases lay in between. There are 13 residues in the CDR3. Germline values: CDR1 SGHRS, CDR2 YFSETQ. The sequence derives from an adult man with Graves' disease, either hyperthyroidism or ophthalmopathy (not recorded which). Sequenced sample: peripheral blood or thyroid tissue (not recorded which). The chain is built from TRBV5-1 and TRBJ2-5; D call uncertain. The CDR3 DNA is TGCGCCAGCAGCTTGGCTCTAGTGGAGACCCAGTACTTC. It codes for CASSLALVETQYF. Filled out from reference TRBV5-1 and TRBJ2-5, the complete variable domain reads KAGVTQTPRYLIKTRGQQVTLSCSPISGHRSVSWYQQTPGQGLQFLFEYFSETQRNKGNFPGRFSGRQFSNSRSEMNVSTLELGDSALYLCASSLALVETQYFGPGTRLLVL.